Below are 26 T cell receptor beta chains sequenced from a single sample in a study of T cell responses to AZD1222 COVID-19 vaccine. Profiling relied on immunoSEQ multiplex PCR, and the TCRdb table lists in-frame clones only, not all of them. The data hold 250,000 to 300,000 clones, with 94% observed a single time. The material was peripheral blood, obtained 28 days after the second AZD1222 dose. The receptor set was obtained from an adult who received the AZD1222 COVID-19 vaccine.

V usage is TRBV7-2 and J usage is TRBJ1-2, with D perhaps matching TRBD1 (6 bases). CDR1 SGHTA and CDR2 FQGNSA come from the germline V gene. The CDR3 has 13 residues. Trimming cost V 6 bases and J 8 bases, with 16 bases left between them. CDR3 sequence: CASSSRGEIGYTF. CDR3 nucleotide sequence: TGTGCCAGCAGTTCAAGGGGGGAAATCGGCTACACCTTC.

This chain joins TRBV4-2 and TRBJ2-3; D remains unclear. CDR1 and CDR2 from the germline V gene are LGHNA and YNFKEQ. The ends were cut back, 3 bases at V and 1 base at J, with 2 bases in the middle. The CDR3 is made up of 12 amino acids. The CDR3 protein is CASSHGTDTQYF. Written as DNA, the CDR3 is TGTGCCAGCAGCCATGGCACAGATACGCAGTATTTT.

This sequence joins TRBV19 and TRBJ1-3; D uncertain. Germline V gene sequence: CDR1 LNHDA, CDR2 SQIVND (reference sequence). The CDR3 is made up of 14 amino acids. V lost 3 bases to trimming and J lost 3 bases, with 9 bases between them. In DNA, the CDR3 is TGTGCCAGTAGTATTATGGCAAGTGGAAACACCATATATTTT. Protein: CASSIMASGNTIYF. The entire variable domain, with the rest obtained from reference TRBV19 and TRBJ1-3, is as follows: DGGITQSPKYLFRKEGQNVTLSCEQNLNHDAMYWYRQDPGQGLRLIYYSQIVNDFQKGDIAEGYSVSREKKESFPLTVTSAQKNPTAFYLCASSIMASGNTIYFGEGSWLTVV.

The chain is built from TRBV5-4 and TRBJ2-1; 8 nucleotides align to TRBD2. This CDR3 contains 17 residues. The germline gives CDR1 SGHNT, CDR2 YYREEE (reference sequence). V trimming: 0 bases; J trimming: 10 bases; junction bases outside the gene matches: 15. The CDR3 DNA sequence: TGTGCCAGCAGCTTGGAATCATCGTGGCGGGGGGCTGGAGAGCAGTTCTTC. It specifies CASSLESSWRGAGEQFF.

The chain links TRBV7-9 to TRBJ1-1; a possible D gene is TRBD1 (5 bases). The CDR3 sequence is 16 residues long. Germline V lookup: CDR1 SEHNR, CDR2 FQNEAQ (reference sequence). Trimming shortened V by 8 bases and J by 2 bases, and 21 bases separated the two germline ends. The CDR3 reads CASSPGDPGHNTEAFF. CDR3 in DNA: TGTGCCAGCTCGCCAGGAGACCCAGGACACAACACTGAAGCTTTCTTT.

The sample holds one count of this clone. The DNA of the CDR3 is TGTGCCAGCAGCGTAAATGATTATAATTCACCCCTCCACTTT. Translation gives CASSVNDYNSPLHF. V is TRBV9 and J is TRBJ1-6; the D is unclear. The V end was cut by 1 base, the J end by 4 bases, with 6 bases between. CDR1 is SGDLS, CDR2 YYNGEE, per germline. The CDR3 contains 14 residues.

V usage is TRBV28 and J usage is TRBJ2-1; 7 bases are shared with TRBD1. The CDR3 runs to 15 residues. The germline CDR1 and CDR2 sequences are MDHEN and SYDVKM. V trimming: 3 bases; J trimming: 3 bases; junction bases outside the gene matches: 5. The CDR3 DNA is TGTGCCAGCAGTTTGTGGCAGGGGGACTACAATGAGCAGTTCTTC. Its translation is CASSLWQGDYNEQFF.

On this clone: Other nucleotide sequences in the sample specify the same CDR3. The V and J genes are TRBV5-4 and TRBJ2-7; perhaps TRBD1 as D (6 bases). The CDR3 runs to 15 residues. Germline CDR1 reads SGHNT; CDR2 reads YYREEE (reference sequence). V was pared by 2 bases and J by 1 base, with 13 bases between. This CDR3 reads CASSLGGQGSYEQYF. CDR3 bases: TGTGCCAGCAGCTTAGGTGGCCAGGGGTCCTACGAGCAGTACTTC.

This rearrangement joins TRBV30 to TRBJ2-1; weak D call: TRBD2 (5 bases). Germline V gives CDR1 GTSNPN, CDR2 SVGIG (reference sequence). This CDR3 contains 14 residues. Trimming cost V 3 bases and J 3 bases, with 12 bases left between them. CDR3 nucleotides: TGTGCCTGGAGGGCGGAGCGGATCTACAATGAGCAGTTCTTC. Amino acid sequence: CAWRAERIYNEQFF.

The rearrangement joins TRBV7-9 to TRBJ2-7; TRBD1 matches 9 bases. Trimming at V came to 5 bases and at J to 4 bases, leaving 12 bases not matched to a gene. Germline loops: CDR1 SEHNR, CDR2 FQNEAQ (reference sequence). The CDR3 extends over 16 amino acids. In DNA, the CDR3 is TGTGCCAGCAGCCCGCGGGGGACAGGGACCCCTTACGAGCAGTACTTC. Protein: CASSPRGTGTPYEQYF.

The chain employs TRBV27 and TRBJ2-3; 7 bases are a match to TRBD2. J was trimmed by 0 bases and V by 4 bases; bases with no gene match: 4. The CDR3 has 15 residues. Germline V CDR1 and CDR2: MNHEY, SMNVEV (reference sequence). CDR3 amino acids: CASSYKRGSTDTQYF. In DNA form, the CDR3 reads TGTGCCAGCAGTTATAAGCGGGGTAGCACAGATACGCAGTATTTT.

CDR3 amino acids: CASSPPPGRSYEQYF. CDR3 nucleotides: TGCGCCAGCAGCCCTCCCCCGGGACGGTCCTACGAGCAGTACTTC. The chain combines TRBV4-1 with TRBJ2-7, with D perhaps matching TRBD1 or TRBD2 (5 bases each). Trimming took off 4 bases at V and 1 base at J, with 14 bases between the two ends. The CDR3 consists of 15 residues. Germline CDR1 is MGHRA and CDR2 is YSYEKL.

V usage is TRBV19 and J usage is TRBJ2-7; 9 bases are a match to TRBD1. V lost 4 bases and J lost 4; bases outside the gene matches: 2. The CDR3 totals 13 residues. Germline values: CDR1 LNHDA, CDR2 SQIVND (reference sequence). CDR3 DNA sequence: TGTGCCAGTAGTAGGGACAGGGAGTACGAGCAGTACTTC. The encoded protein is CASSRDREYEQYF.

The J gene is TRBJ2-3, the V gene TRBV5-6; weak D call: TRBD1 (6 bases). The CDR3 has 14 amino acids. V lost 3 bases to trimming and J lost 0 bases, with 8 bases between them. The germline V gene has CDR1 SGHDT and CDR2 YYEEEE. The CDR3: CASSSDSSTDTQYF. The DNA for the CDR3 is TGTGCCAGCAGCTCGGACAGCAGCACAGATACGCAGTATTTT. The variable domain in full, completed from reference TRBV5-6 and TRBJ2-3, reads DAGVTQSPTHLIKTRGQQVTLRCSPKSGHDTVSWYQQALGQGPQFIFQYYEEEERQRGNFPDRFSGHQFPNYSSELNVNALLLGDSALYLCASSSDSSTDTQYFGPGTRLTVL.

This clone was recorded only once. V and J are TRBV2 and TRBJ1-2, with D uncertain. V lost 5 bases and J lost 1, with 17 bases in between. CDR3 length: 16 residues. The V gene's germline CDR1 is SNHLY and CDR2 FYNNEI. CDR3 bases: TGTGCCAGCAGTAGGACGGTGGGGAACTATAACTATGGCTACACCTTC. Encoded protein: CASSRTVGNYNYGYTF.

The genes are TRBV19 and TRBJ1-5; no firm D call. The V and J ends lost 8 bases and 6 bases respectively, with 8 bases between them. The length of the CDR3 is 11 residues. Germline values: CDR1 LNHDA, CDR2 SQIVND (reference sequence). The CDR3 coding sequence is TGTGCCAGTGGACTGAGTCAGCCCCAGCATTTT. Protein: CASGLSQPQHF. Combining the CDR3 with reference TRBV19 and TRBJ1-5 gives the whole variable domain DGGITQSPKYLFRKEGQNVTLSCEQNLNHDAMYWYRQDPGQGLRLIYYSQIVNDFQKGDIAEGYSVSREKKESFPLTVTSAQKNPTAFYLCASGLSQPQHFGDGTRLSIL.

The chain joins TRBV18 to TRBJ2-3; D call uncertain. The V gene's germline CDR1 is KGHSH and CDR2 LQKENI. This CDR3 is 15 amino acids long. The V and J ends lost 6 bases and 1 base respectively, with 14 bases between them. DNA for the CDR3: TGTGCCAGCTCGTATTCAGCGACTCGCACAGATACGCAGTATTTT. This encodes CASSYSATRTDTQYF.

V usage is TRBV24-1 and J usage is TRBJ2-3; TRBD2 matches at 8 bases. The CDR3 has 16 amino acids. The V gene's germline CDR1 is KGHDR and CDR2 SFDVKD. V shed 9 bases and J 4 bases; nucleotides not matched to a gene: 14. The CDR3 region has the DNA TGTGCCACCGGCCGCAGGTCGAGCGGGAGCCCAGATACGCAGTATTTT. Protein: CATGRRSSGSPDTQYF.

V is TRBV5-8 and J is TRBJ2-5; 8 nucleotides match TRBD2. Germline V gene data show CDR1 as SGHTS and CDR2 as YDEGEE. The CDR3 is 16 amino acids. V trimming: 6 bases; J trimming: 2 bases; junction bases outside the gene matches: 12. CDR3 coding DNA: TGTGCCAGCATTGAGAGGAGCGGGGGACCTCAAGAGACCCAGTACTTC. It encodes CASIERSGGPQETQYF.

J is TRBJ1-2 and V is TRBV6-5; perhaps TRBD1 as D (6 bases). Germline loops: CDR1 MNHEY, CDR2 SVGAGI. The CDR3 totals 15 residues. Deletions cut 1 base from V and 6 bases from J, with 15 bases between. The CDR3 DNA sequence: TGTGCCAGCAGTTACTTCGGGGGGCCGCCCCATGGCTACACCTTC. Residues: CASSYFGGPPHGYTF.

The V call is TRBV21-1, the J call TRBJ2-7; the D call of TRBD2 is as the table states it, not checked on the DNA. TRBV21-1 is recorded as a pseudogene. The CDR3 runs to 13 residues. Here the CDR3 reads CASSKNPVGEQYF. The CDR3 DNA reads TGTGCCAGCAGCAAAAACCCTGTCGGGGAGCAGTACTTC.

The rearrangement uses TRBV24-1 and TRBJ2-1, with 12 bases fitting TRBD2. The ends lost 2 bases at V and 9 bases at J; junction bases unmatched: 13. The CDR3 loop spans 18 amino acids. Germline V gene data show CDR1 as KGHDR and CDR2 as SFDVKD. The CDR3, as DNA: TGTGCCACCAGTGATTCCCTAGCGGGAGGGACCCCAAATCGTGAGCAGTTCTTC. This codes for CATSDSLAGGTPNREQFF.

The chain combines TRBV7-8 with TRBJ1-1; perhaps TRBD1 as D (6 bases). Germline V lookup: CDR1 SGHVS, CDR2 FQNEAQ. The CDR3 runs 16 residues. Trimming pared 2 bases from V and 2 bases from J, leaving 15 bases between. The CDR3 here is CASSLKRLGTNTEAFF. The CDR3 DNA reads TGTGCCAGCAGCTTAAAGAGGTTAGGGACAAACACTGAAGCTTTCTTT.

The chain couples TRBV28 to TRBJ1-6; tentatively, D is TRBD1 (5 bases). V was pared by 6 bases and J by 0 bases, with 12 bases between. CDR3 size: 16 residues. Germline CDR1 MDHEN, CDR2 SYDVKM. The CDR3 sequence is CASRPTGSSYNSPLHF. In nucleotides, the CDR3 is TGTGCCAGCAGGCCTACAGGCAGCTCCTATAATTCACCCCTCCACTTT.

CDR3: CASSGLGGFYEQYF. The CDR3 nucleotides read TGTGCCAGCAGCGGCCTAGGGGGTTTCTACGAGCAGTACTTC. The J gene is TRBJ2-7, the V gene TRBV9; possible D gene TRBD1, 6 bases. Germline-derived CDR1 and CDR2 are SGDLS and YYNGEE. The CDR3 covers 14 residues. V was shortened by 3 bases and J by 3 bases, with 13 bases between the two germline ends.

The rearrangement uses TRBV4-3 and TRBJ1-5; D is ambiguous. The V and J ends lost 3 bases and 5 bases respectively, with 14 bases between them. Germline V gene sequence: CDR1 LGHNA, CDR2 YSLEER. The CDR3 is made up of 15 amino acids. The CDR3: CASSHTIKADQPQHF. The CDR3 DNA sequence: TGCGCCAGCAGCCATACGATCAAAGCGGATCAGCCCCAGCATTTT.